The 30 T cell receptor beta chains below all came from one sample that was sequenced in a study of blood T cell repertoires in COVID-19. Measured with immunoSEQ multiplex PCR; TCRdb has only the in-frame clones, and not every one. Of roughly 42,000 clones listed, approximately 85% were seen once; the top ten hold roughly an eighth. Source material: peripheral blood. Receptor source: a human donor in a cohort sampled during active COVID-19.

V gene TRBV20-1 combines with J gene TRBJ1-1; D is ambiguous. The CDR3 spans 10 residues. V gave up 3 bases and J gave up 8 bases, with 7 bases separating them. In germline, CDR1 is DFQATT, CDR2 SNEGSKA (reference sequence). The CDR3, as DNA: TGCAGTGCTAGGAGTGAGGAAGCTTTCTTT. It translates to CSARSEEAFF.

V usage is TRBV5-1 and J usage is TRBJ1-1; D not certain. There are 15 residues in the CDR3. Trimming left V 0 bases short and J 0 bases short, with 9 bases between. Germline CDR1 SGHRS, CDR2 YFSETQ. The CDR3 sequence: CASSLAAAMNTEAFF. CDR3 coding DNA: TGCGCCAGCAGCTTGGCCGCAGCGATGAACACTGAAGCTTTCTTT.

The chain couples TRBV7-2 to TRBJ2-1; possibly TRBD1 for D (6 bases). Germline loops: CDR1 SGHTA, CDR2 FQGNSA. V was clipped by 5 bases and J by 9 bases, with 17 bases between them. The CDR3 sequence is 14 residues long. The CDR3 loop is CASSPRTVRPEQFF. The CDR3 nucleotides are TGTGCCAGCAGCCCCCGGACAGTGCGGCCTGAGCAGTTCTTC.

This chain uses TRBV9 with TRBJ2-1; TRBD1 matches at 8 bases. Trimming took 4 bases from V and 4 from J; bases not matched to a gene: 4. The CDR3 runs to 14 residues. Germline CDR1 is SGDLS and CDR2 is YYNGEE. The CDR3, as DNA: TGTGCCAGCAGCTCGGGACAGGCATACAATGAGCAGTTCTTC. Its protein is CASSSGQAYNEQFF.

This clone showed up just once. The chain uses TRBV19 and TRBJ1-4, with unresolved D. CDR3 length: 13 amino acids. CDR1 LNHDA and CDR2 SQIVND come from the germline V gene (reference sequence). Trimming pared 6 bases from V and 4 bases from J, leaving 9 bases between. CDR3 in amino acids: CASSEGNNEKLFF. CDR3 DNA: TGTGCCAGTAGCGAGGGTAATAATGAAAAACTGTTTTTT.

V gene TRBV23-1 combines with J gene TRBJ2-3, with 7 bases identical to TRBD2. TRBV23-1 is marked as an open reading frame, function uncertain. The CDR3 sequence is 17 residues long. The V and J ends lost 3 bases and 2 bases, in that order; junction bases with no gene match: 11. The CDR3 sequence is CASSQGGLARTTDTQYF. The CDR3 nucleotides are TGCGCCAGCAGTCAGGGAGGGCTAGCCCGAACCACAGATACGCAGTATTTT.

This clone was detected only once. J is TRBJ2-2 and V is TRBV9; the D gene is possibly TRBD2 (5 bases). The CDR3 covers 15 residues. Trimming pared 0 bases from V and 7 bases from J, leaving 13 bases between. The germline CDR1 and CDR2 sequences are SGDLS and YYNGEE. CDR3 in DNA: TGTGCCAGCAGCGTAGGGTCCGGGAAAGGCGGGGAGCTGTTTTTT. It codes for CASSVGSGKGGELFF.

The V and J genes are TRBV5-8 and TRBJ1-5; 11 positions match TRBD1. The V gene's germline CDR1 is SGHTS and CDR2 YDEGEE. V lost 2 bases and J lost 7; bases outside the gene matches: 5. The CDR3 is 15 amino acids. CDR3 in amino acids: CASSLRTGGGQPQHF. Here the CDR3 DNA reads TGTGCCAGCAGCTTAAGGACAGGGGGCGGCCAGCCCCAGCATTTT.

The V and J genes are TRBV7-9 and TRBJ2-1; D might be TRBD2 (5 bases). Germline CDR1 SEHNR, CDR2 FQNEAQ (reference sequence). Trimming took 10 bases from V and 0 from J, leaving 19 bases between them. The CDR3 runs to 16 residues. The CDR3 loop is CATTRGGGSSYNEQFF. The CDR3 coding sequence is TGTGCCACAACTAGAGGTGGTGGTAGCTCCTACAATGAGCAGTTCTTC.

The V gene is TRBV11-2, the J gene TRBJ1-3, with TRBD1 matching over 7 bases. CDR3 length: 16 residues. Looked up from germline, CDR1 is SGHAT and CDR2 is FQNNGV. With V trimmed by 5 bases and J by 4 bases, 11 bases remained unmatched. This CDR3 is CASSARDSRMGNTIYF. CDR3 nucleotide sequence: TGTGCCAGCAGCGCGCGGGACAGTCGAATGGGAAACACCATATATTTT. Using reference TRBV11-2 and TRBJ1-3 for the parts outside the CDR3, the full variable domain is EAGVAQSPRYKIIEKRQSVAFWCNPISGHATLYWYQQILGQGPKLLIQFQNNGVVDDSQLPKDRFSAERLKGVDSTLKIQPAKLEDSAVYLCASSARDSRMGNTIYFGEGSWLTVV.

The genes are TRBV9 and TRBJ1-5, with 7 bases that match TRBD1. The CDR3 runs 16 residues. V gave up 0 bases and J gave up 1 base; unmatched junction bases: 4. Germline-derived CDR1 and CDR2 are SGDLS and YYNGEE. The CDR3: CASSVDSGGSNQPQHF. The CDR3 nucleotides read TGTGCCAGCAGCGTAGATTCAGGGGGAAGCAATCAGCCCCAGCATTTT.

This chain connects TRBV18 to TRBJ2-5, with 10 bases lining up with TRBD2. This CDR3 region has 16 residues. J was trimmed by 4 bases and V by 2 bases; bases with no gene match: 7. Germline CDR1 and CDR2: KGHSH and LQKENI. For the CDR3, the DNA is TGTGCCAGCTCACCATTGCCTAGCGGGGGAGCAGAGACCCAGTACTTC. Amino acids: CASSPLPSGGAETQYF.

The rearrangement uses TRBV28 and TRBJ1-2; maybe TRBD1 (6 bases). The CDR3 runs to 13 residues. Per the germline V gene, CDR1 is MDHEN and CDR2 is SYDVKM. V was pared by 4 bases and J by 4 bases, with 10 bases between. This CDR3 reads CASSWGQIYGYTF. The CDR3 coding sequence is TGTGCCAGCAGTTGGGGACAAATCTATGGCTACACCTTC.

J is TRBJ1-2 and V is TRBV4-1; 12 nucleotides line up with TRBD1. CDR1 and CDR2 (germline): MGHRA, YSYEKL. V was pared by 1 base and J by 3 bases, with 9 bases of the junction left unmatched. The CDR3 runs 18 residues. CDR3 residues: CASSQGSGTGGNDYGYTF. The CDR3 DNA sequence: TGCGCCAGCAGCCAAGGTTCCGGGACAGGGGGCAACGACTATGGCTACACCTTC.

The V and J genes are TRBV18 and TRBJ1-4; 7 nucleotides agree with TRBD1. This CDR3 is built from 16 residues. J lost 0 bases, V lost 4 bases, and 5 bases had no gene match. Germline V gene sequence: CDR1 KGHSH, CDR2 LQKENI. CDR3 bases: TGTGCCAGCTCACTCTCCGGGACAGCAACTAATGAAAAACTGTTTTTT. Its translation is CASSLSGTATNEKLFF.

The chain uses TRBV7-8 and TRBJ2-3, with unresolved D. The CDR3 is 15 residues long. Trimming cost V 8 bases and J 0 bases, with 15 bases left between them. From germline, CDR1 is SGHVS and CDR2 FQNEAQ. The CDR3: CASSALPGSTDTQYF. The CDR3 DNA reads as TGTGCCAGCTCAGCTTTGCCCGGGAGCACAGATACGCAGTATTTT.

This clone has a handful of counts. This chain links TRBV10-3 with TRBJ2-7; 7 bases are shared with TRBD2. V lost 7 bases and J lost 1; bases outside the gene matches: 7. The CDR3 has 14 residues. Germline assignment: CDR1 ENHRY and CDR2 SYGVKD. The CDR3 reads CAITPRGGSYEQYF. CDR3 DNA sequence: TGTGCCATCACCCCTCGCGGGGGATCCTACGAGCAGTACTTC.

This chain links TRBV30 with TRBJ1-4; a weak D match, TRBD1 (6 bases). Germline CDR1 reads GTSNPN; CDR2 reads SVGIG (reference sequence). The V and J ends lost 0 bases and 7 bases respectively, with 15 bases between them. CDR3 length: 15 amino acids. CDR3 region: CAWSVLTGRVEKLFF. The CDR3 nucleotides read TGTGCCTGGAGTGTATTAACAGGGAGGGTTGAAAAACTGTTTTTT.

The CDR3 loop reads CASSPGGYNEQFF. In DNA, the CDR3 is TGTGCCAGCAGCCCCGGGGGCTACAATGAGCAGTTCTTC. The chain has TRBV12-3 or TRBV12-4 and TRBJ2-1, with a tentative D call TRBD2 (6 bases). Between the trimmed V and J ends, which lost 6 bases and 3 bases, there was a span of 9 bases. The CDR3 runs to 13 residues.

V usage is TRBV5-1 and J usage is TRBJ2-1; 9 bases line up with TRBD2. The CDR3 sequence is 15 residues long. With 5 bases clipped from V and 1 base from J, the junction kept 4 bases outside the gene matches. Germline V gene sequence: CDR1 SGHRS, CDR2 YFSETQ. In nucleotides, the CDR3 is TGCGCCAGCAGAGCGAGCGGGGGGTCCTACAATGAGCAGTTCTTC. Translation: CASRASGGSYNEQFF.

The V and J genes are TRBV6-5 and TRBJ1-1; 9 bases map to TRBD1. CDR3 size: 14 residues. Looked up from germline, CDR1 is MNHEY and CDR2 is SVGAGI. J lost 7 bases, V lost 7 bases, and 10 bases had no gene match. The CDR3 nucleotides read TGTGCCAGCACCTTATTAACAGGGGGCGGTGAAGCTTTCTTT. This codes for CASTLLTGGGEAFF.

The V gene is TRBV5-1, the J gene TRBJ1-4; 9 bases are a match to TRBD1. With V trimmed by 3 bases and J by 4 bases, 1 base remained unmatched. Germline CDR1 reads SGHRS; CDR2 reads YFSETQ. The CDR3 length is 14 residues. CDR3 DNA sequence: TGCGCCAGCAGCTCGACAGGGGGTAATGAAAAACTGTTTTTT. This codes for CASSSTGGNEKLFF.

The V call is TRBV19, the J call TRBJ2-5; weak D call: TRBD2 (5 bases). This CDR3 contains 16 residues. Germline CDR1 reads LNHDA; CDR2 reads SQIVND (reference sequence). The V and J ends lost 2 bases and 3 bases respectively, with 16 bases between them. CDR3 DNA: TGTGCCAGTAGTATAATCTCCCGGGGTAACGAAGAGACCCAGTACTTC. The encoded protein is CASSIISRGNEETQYF.

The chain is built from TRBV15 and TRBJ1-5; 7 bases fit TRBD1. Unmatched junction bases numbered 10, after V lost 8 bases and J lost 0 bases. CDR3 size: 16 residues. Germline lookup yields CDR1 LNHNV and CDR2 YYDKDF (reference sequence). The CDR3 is CATSPQTGNSNQPQHF. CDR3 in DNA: TGTGCCACCTCCCCGCAGACAGGGAATAGCAATCAGCCCCAGCATTTT.

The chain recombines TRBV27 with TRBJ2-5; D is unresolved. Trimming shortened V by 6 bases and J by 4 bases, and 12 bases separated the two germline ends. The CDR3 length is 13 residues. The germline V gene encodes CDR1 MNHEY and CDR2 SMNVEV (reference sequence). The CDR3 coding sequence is TGTGCCAGCAGACGACATGGTGGAGAGACCCAGTACTTC. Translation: CASRRHGGETQYF.

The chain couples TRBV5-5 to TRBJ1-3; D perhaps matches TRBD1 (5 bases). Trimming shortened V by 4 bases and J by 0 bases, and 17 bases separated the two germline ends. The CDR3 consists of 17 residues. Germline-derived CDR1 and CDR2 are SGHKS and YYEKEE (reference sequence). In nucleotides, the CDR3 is TGTGCCAGCAGCCATATCCGGGACTCGGCCTCTGGAAACACCATATATTTT. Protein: CASSHIRDSASGNTIYF.

In DNA form, the CDR3 reads TGTGCCAGCAGCCCCTTCGGGTTCTCCGAGCAGTACTTC. It specifies CASSPFGFSEQYF. This rearrangement joins TRBV5-6 to TRBJ2-7; D gene ambiguous. The V gene lost 4 bases and the J gene lost 6 bases, with 14 bases spanning the gap. CDR1 is SGHDT and CDR2 is YYEEEE in the germline V gene. The CDR3 consists of 13 residues.

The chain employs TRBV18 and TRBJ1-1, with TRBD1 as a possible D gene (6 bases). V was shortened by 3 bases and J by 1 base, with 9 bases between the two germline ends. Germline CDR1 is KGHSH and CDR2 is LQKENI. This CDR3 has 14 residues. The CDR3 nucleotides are TGTGCCAGCTCACCCGTACAGGGGAACACTGAAGCTTTCTTT. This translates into CASSPVQGNTEAFF.

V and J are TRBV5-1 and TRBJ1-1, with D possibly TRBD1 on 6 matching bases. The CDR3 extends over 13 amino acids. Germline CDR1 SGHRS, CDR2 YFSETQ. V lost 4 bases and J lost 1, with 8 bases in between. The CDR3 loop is CASSGTSNTEAFF. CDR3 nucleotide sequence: TGCGCCAGCAGCGGGACATCGAACACTGAAGCTTTCTTT.

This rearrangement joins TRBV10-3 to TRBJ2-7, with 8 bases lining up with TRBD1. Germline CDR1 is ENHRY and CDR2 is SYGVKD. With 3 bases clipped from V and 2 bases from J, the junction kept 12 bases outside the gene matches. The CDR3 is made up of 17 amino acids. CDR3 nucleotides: TGTGCCATCAGTGACCCCGGGCGGGACAGGCCAACCTACGAGCAGTACTTC. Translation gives CAISDPGRDRPTYEQYF.